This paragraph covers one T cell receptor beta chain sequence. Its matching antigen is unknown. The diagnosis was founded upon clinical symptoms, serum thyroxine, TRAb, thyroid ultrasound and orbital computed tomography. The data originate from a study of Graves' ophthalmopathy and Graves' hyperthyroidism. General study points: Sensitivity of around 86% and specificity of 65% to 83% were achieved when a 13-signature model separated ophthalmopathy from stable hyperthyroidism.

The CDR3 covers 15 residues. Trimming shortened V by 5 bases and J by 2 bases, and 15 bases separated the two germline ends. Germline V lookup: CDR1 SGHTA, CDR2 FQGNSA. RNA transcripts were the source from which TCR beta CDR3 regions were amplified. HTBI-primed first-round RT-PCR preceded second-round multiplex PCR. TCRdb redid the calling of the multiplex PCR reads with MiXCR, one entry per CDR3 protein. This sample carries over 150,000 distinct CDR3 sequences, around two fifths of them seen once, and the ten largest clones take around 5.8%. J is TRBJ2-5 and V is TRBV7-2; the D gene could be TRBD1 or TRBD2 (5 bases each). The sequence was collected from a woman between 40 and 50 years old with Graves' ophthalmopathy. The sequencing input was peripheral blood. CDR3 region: CASSIGTGFQETQYF. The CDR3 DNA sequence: TGTGCCAGCAGCATCGGGACCGGATTTCAAGAGACCCAGTACTTC.